The clone carrying this T cell receptor (beta chain) was counted many times. The data belong to a study of T-cell reconstitution after alpha-beta-depleted transplantation in children. The V gene lost 7 bases and the J gene lost 0 bases, with 18 bases spanning the gap. This CDR3 contains 16 residues. Construction of the TCRbeta library involved unique molecular identifiers. MiXCR was run by TCRdb on the PCR reads, yielding one entry per CDR3 protein. Here the sample spans roughly 180,000 distinct CDR3 sequences, 14% to 15% being singletons. The chain has TRBV12-3 or TRBV12-4 and TRBJ1-1; D uncertain. Specimen: PBMCs from the stem cell graft donor, collected from the stem cell graft. This receptor was obtained from a human donor who donated a stem cell graft to a child with acute lymphoblastic leukemia. CDR3 sequence reads: CASTLLVNGLNTEAFF. The CDR3 DNA reads TGTGCCAGCACCCTTTTGGTCAACGGATTGAACACTGAAGCTTTCTTT.